Listed below are T cell receptor beta chains from one sample, sequenced in a study of monozygotic twins with inflammatory bowel disease. TCRdb derives one entry per CDR3 protein from the 5' RACE reads, leaving out DNA. The listing contains around 370,000 distinct CDR3 sequences. Sequenced sample: blood. Every receptor here comes from a human donor with ulcerative colitis or Crohn's disease, or a healthy co-twin of an affected twin (not recorded which). The CDR3 runs from the conserved cysteine through the conserved F or W.

V gene	J gene	CDR3 protein
TRBV3-1	TRBJ2-3	CASSQRAGVTDTQYF
TRBV19	TRBJ2-4	CASRDGAKNIQYF
TRBV6-1	TRBJ1-6	CASTPSRQGGYSPLHF
TRBV5-1	TRBJ1-2	CASSLDRGGRDGYTF
TRBV20-1	TRBJ1-5	CSARADRVNQPQHF
TRBV6-2/TRBV6-3	TRBJ2-1	CASRAYEEEDNEQFF
TRBV25-1	TRBJ2-1	CASSEIINEQFF
TRBV27	TRBJ2-7	CASSLTGPSSEQYF
TRBV5-1	TRBJ2-5	CASSLSFRETQYF
TRBV7-3	TRBJ2-3	CASSLTSAGGTDTQYF
TRBV6-2/TRBV6-3	TRBJ2-7	CASSGTVYEQYF
TRBV7-2	TRBJ2-6	CASSRKAISGANVLTF
TRBV5-1	TRBJ2-2	CASSLRGVDTGELFF
TRBV18	TRBJ1-5	CASSLDTKQPQHF
TRBV20-1	TRBJ2-7	CSARTRDNSYEQYF
TRBV6-1	TRBJ2-2	CASSETMGTGRLTGELFF
TRBV5-1	TRBJ2-2	CASSPPGQQNTGELFF
TRBV30	TRBJ2-2	CAWSRAWTEVTNTGELFF
TRBV19	TRBJ1-1	CASRDRYNTEAFF
TRBV9	TRBJ1-1	CASSRDRYYTEAFF
TRBV10-3	TRBJ2-1	CAISELGTGGSYNEQFF
TRBV7-9	TRBJ1-1	CASSFVTGGIWATEAFF
TRBV20-1	TRBJ2-2	CSARDGPGELFF
TRBV5-1	TRBJ1-5	CASSLIPGGQPQHF
TRBV7-2	TRBJ2-1	CASSFGQGKSNEQFF
TRBV12-3/TRBV12-4	TRBJ1-1	CASSFPGSEVKAFF
TRBV11-2	TRBJ2-1	CASSLVGLPSGVSYNEQFF
TRBV24-1	TRBJ1-5	CATSVGQGNQPQHF
TRBV12-3/TRBV12-4	TRBJ1-1	CASATWGEGTEAFF
TRBV3-1	TRBJ1-4	CASSQDPVRPSINQKLFF
TRBV5-6	TRBJ2-5	CASSLVVTTQETQYF
TRBV29-1	TRBJ2-5	CSVDIAGGAETQYF
TRBV20-1	TRBJ1-2	CSAREQGISGYTF
TRBV27	TRBJ1-6	CASSAERSPLHF
TRBV24-1	TRBJ2-5	CATSDFGETQYF
TRBV27	TRBJ2-5	CASSRYRPGQTNQETQYF
TRBV7-3	TRBJ2-2	CASSSSNTGELIF
TRBV7-9	TRBJ2-1	CASSLALRNEQFF
TRBV7-2	TRBJ1-1	CASSPQGALYTEAFF
TRBV7-9	TRBJ2-1	CASSSTDREYNEQFF
TRBV20-1	TRBJ2-7	CSARAGTSGVYEQYF
TRBV29-1	TRBJ1-4	CSVVGGRYEKLFF
TRBV28	TRBJ1-5	CASSLWGDSRNQPQHF
TRBV11-2	TRBJ2-6	CASSLKEGRQGGRPGANVLTF
TRBV20-1	TRBJ1-5	CGTLAGDQPQHF
TRBV20-1	TRBJ2-7	CSASVRYEQYF
TRBV28	TRBJ1-1	CASSSGLTSEAFF
TRBV5-1	TRBJ2-7	CASKQDPTYEQYF
TRBV12-3/TRBV12-4	TRBJ1-2	CASSPGTGSAGYTF
TRBV7-3	TRBJ2-1	CASSSDSDNEQFF
TRBV5-1	TRBJ2-3	CASSLAFPDYRVRTDTQYF
TRBV7-2	TRBJ1-6	CASSVMGGYNSPLHF
TRBV9	TRBJ2-6	CASSVRLRGYAGANVLTF
TRBV5-1	TRBJ2-2	CASSSLTGELFF
TRBV9	TRBJ2-2	CASSGGGLASGELFF